Each of the 32 T cell receptor beta chains below was sequenced from the same sample in a study of shared clonotypes between healthy human individuals. TCRdb's table, derived via immunoSEQ multiplex PCR, lists solely in-frame clones and lacks some. The sample consists of approximately 100,000 clones, approximately 70% of them appearing once. The sequencing sample was made of memory CD8+ T cells sorted from blood. The subset denotes: CD45RO+ cells pooled with CCR7-negative TemRA cells. Receptor source: a woman aged 25 to 45 in good health.

The chain employs TRBV1 and TRBJ2-1. TRBV1 is marked as a pseudogene. The CDR3 length is 13 residues. The CDR3 bases are TGCACCAGCAGCCAACCGGAGGGGGGTGAGCAGTTCTTC. Translated, it gives CTSSQPEGGEQFF.

The J gene is TRBJ1-2, the V gene TRBV6-5, with D unclear. Trimming removed 5 bases at V and 7 bases at J, with 17 bases between. The CDR3 is made up of 14 amino acids. Germline V gene lookup returns CDR1 MNHEY and CDR2 SVGAGI. The CDR3 DNA is TGTGCCAGCAGTGAAGGCGAAGGCGCGAGTGGCTACACCTTC. Protein: CASSEGEGASGYTF.

The genes are TRBV29-1 and TRBJ2-3, with 12 bases aligning to TRBD2. CDR1 SQVTM and CDR2 ANQGSEA come from the germline V gene. The V and J ends lost 3 bases and 2 bases, in that order; junction bases with no gene match: 9. The CDR3 has 17 amino acids. The CDR3 protein is CSVEGRGLAGLTDTQYF. CDR3 nucleotides: TGCAGCGTTGAGGGGAGGGGACTAGCGGGTCTCACAGATACGCAGTATTTT.

A note on this clone: With a much larger clone just one base away, this may be a read error. Within the sample, other DNA sequences also encode this same CDR3. V and J are TRBV29-1 and TRBJ2-7, with 7 bases that match TRBD2. The V gene's germline CDR1 is SQVTM and CDR2 ANQGSEA. The CDR3 is 13 amino acids. V trimming: 2 bases; J trimming: 5 bases; junction bases outside the gene matches: 6. The CDR3: CSVEIEAGNEQYF. For the CDR3, the DNA is TGCAGCGTTGAAATAGAAGCGGGAAACGAGCAGTACTTC.

V is TRBV9 and J is TRBJ2-3; D unresolved. CDR1 and CDR2 from the germline V gene are SGDLS and YYNGEE. The CDR3 has 16 amino acids. V lost 1 base and J lost 4, with 16 bases in between. The CDR3 loop is CASSVSVRPTSDTQYF. For the CDR3, the DNA is TGTGCCAGCAGCGTATCGGTTAGGCCTACCTCAGATACGCAGTATTTT. Full variable domain (outside the CDR3, taken from reference TRBV9 and TRBJ2-3): DSGVTQTPKHLITATGQRVTLRCSPRSGDLSVYWYQQSLDQGLQFLIQYYNGEERAKGNILERFSAQQFPDLHSELNLSSLELGDSALYFCASSVSVRPTSDTQYFGPGTRLTVL.

This chain joins TRBV10-3 and TRBJ2-7; TRBD1 is a possible D gene (5 bases). The V end lost 5 bases, the J end lost 5 bases, and 19 bases lay between the germline ends. This CDR3 is built from 15 residues. Germline CDR1 is ENHRY and CDR2 is SYGVKD. The CDR3 bases are TGTGCCATCAGTAAGCGAGCTCTAAGGGGCCACGAGCAGTACTTC. It codes for CAISKRALRGHEQYF.

The chain couples TRBV25-1 to TRBJ2-2, with a tentative D call TRBD1 (6 bases). The CDR3 consists of 16 residues. Trimming pared 1 base from V and 6 bases from J, leaving 15 bases between. Looked up from germline, CDR1 is MGHDK and CDR2 is SYGVNS. Here the CDR3 reads CASSESEGGRAGELFF. The CDR3 DNA reads as TGTGCCAGCAGTGAATCCGAAGGGGGAAGAGCCGGGGAGCTGTTTTTT.

J is TRBJ1-1 and V is TRBV5-5; D not resolved. The CDR3 is 15 amino acids. The V end was cut by 0 bases, the J end by 0 bases, with 9 bases between. Germline V gene data show CDR1 as SGHKS and CDR2 as YYEKEE (reference sequence). The DNA for the CDR3 is TGTGCCAGCAGCTTGGCGGAGAGTATGAACACTGAAGCTTTCTTT. Its translation is CASSLAESMNTEAFF.

J is TRBJ2-2 and V is TRBV27; TRBD1 matches at 10 bases. With 6 bases clipped from V and 5 bases from J, the junction kept 6 bases outside the gene matches. The germline V gene has CDR1 MNHEY and CDR2 SMNVEV (reference sequence). This CDR3 is 15 amino acids long. CDR3: CASRHRDRGTGELFF. In DNA, the CDR3 is TGTGCCAGCAGACACCGGGACAGGGGTACCGGGGAGCTGTTTTTT.

The rearrangement joins TRBV6-1 to TRBJ1-2; D might be TRBD1 (5 bases). The CDR3 runs 17 residues. V was clipped by 2 bases and J by 10 bases, with 26 bases between them. Germline loops: CDR1 MNHNS, CDR2 SASEGT. The CDR3 DNA reads as TGTGCCAGCAGTGAATTATTAAGGACCCTCCCGGGGGATTTCTACACCTTC. It is translated as CASSELLRTLPGDFYTF.

This clone was seen ten or more times. The gene calls are TRBV19 and TRBJ2-5; TRBD2 matches 7 bases. J lost 7 bases, V lost 11 bases, and 13 bases had no gene match. Germline V gene sequence: CDR1 LNHDA, CDR2 SQIVND (reference sequence). CDR3 length: 13 amino acids. This CDR3 reads CASGGEYVGTQYF. CDR3 DNA sequence: TGTGCCTCGGGGGGAGAGTATGTCGGGACCCAGTACTTC. Supplemented by reference TRBV19 and TRBJ2-5, the full variable domain reads DGGITQSPKYLFRKEGQNVTLSCEQNLNHDAMYWYRQDPGQGLRLIYYSQIVNDFQKGDIAEGYSVSREKKESFPLTVTSAQKNPTAFYLCASGGEYVGTQYFGPGTRLLVL.

V and J are TRBV14 and TRBJ1-5; D gene ambiguous. Germline V CDR1 and CDR2: SGHDN, FVKESK. The ends were cut back, 1 base at V and 10 bases at J, with 11 bases in the middle. The CDR3 has 13 residues. The CDR3 here is CASSQVVWGPQHF. CDR3 sequence (DNA): TGTGCCAGCAGCCAAGTCGTCTGGGGACCCCAGCATTTT.

This chain joins TRBV6-5 and TRBJ1-2, with D perhaps TRBD1 (5 bases). Germline CDR1 and CDR2: MNHEY and SVGAGI. This CDR3 has 12 residues. V lost 8 bases and J 4 bases, leaving 11 bases between the germline ends. The CDR3 loop is CASGRGFYGYTF. CDR3 nucleotides: TGTGCCAGCGGTCGGGGCTTCTATGGCTACACCTTC.

This chain connects TRBV11-2 to TRBJ2-1; unclear D gene. The germline V gene encodes CDR1 SGHAT and CDR2 FQNNGV. The CDR3 loop spans 15 amino acids. Trimming pared 3 bases from V and 0 bases from J, leaving 9 bases between. Written as DNA, the CDR3 is TGTGCCAGCAGCTTCTCCCAGAGCTCCTACAATGAGCAGTTCTTC. This gives the protein CASSFSQSSYNEQFF.

This chain links TRBV23-1 with TRBJ1-5; TRBD1 agrees at 12 bases. TRBV23-1 is flagged as an ORF with uncertain function. CDR3 length: 18 amino acids. V lost 8 bases, J lost 9 bases, and 20 bases stayed unmatched. The CDR3 DNA follows: TGCGCCAGCGCACCTTGGGGACAGGGGGCGATCCTAGTACGGCCCCAGCATTTT. It codes for CASAPWGQGAILVRPQHF.

The rearrangement uses TRBV25-1 and TRBJ2-4, with D possibly matching TRBD1 (6 bases). Germline CDR1 is MGHDK and CDR2 is SYGVNS. Trimming removed 9 bases at V and 8 bases at J, with 17 bases between. The CDR3 loop spans 13 amino acids. The CDR3 here is CASTQGKEDIQYF. CDR3 nucleotides: TGTGCCAGTACACAGGGCAAAGAGGACATTCAGTACTTC.

This clone turned up a few times. This chain links TRBV6-1 with TRBJ2-7, with D possibly matching TRBD1 (5 bases). The CDR3 loop spans 13 amino acids. Trimming took 4 bases from V and 3 from J, leaving 10 bases between them. CDR1 MNHNS and CDR2 SASEGT come from the germline V gene. CDR3 region: CASSVHRIYEQYF. Here the CDR3 DNA reads TGTGCCAGCAGTGTCCACAGGATCTACGAGCAGTACTTC.

This clone appeared many times. V is TRBV28 and J is TRBJ2-1; 9 bases match TRBD2. This CDR3 region has 22 residues. Germline loops: CDR1 MDHEN, CDR2 SYDVKM. With 4 bases clipped from V and 3 bases from J, the junction kept 25 bases outside the gene matches. The CDR3 DNA follows: TGTGCCAGCAGTTACCCCCCCTACAGGGCCGGCGGGAGGGCCCAACGCTACAATGAGCAGTTCTTC. Translation: CASSYPPYRAGGRAQRYNEQFF. Using reference TRBV28 and TRBJ2-1 for the parts outside the CDR3, the full variable domain is DVKVTQSSRYLVKRTGEKVFLECVQDMDHENMFWYRQDPGLGLRLIYFSYDVKMKEKGDIPEGYSVSREKKERFSLILESASTNQTSMYLCASSYPPYRAGGRAQRYNEQFFGPGTRLTVL.

The chain carries TRBV6-4 and TRBJ2-6; D possibly corresponds to TRBD1 (5 bases). The CDR3 extends over 14 amino acids. With 2 bases removed from V and 3 bases from J, the gap between germline ends came to 5 bases. Germline V gives CDR1 MRHNA, CDR2 SNTAGT. CDR3 in DNA: TGTGCCAGCAGTGACAGGGGTGGGGCCAACGTCCTGACTTTC. Amino acid sequence: CASSDRGGANVLTF.

J is TRBJ2-5 and V is TRBV6-5, with TRBD1 matching 11 bases. The end of the DNA fits TRBJ2-7 better, so the J call may be wrong. The CDR3 runs 14 residues. The germline V gene has CDR1 MNHEY and CDR2 SVGAGI. In nucleotides, the CDR3 is TGTGCCAGCAGGCCCGGGACAGGGGGGTACGAGCAGTACTTC. It yields the protein CASRPGTGGYEQYF.

V and J are TRBV6-5 and TRBJ2-2, with 9 positions matching TRBD2. Germline CDR1 reads MNHEY; CDR2 reads SVGAGI. The CDR3 runs to 16 residues. With 1 base clipped from V and 5 bases from J, the junction kept 5 bases outside the gene matches. The CDR3 sequence is CASSYLVAGATGELFF. In DNA, the CDR3 is TGTGCCAGCAGTTACTTGGTAGCGGGAGCTACCGGGGAGCTGTTTTTT.

V gene TRBV7-6 combines with J gene TRBJ2-7; the match to TRBD2 covers 8 bases. The CDR3 covers 15 residues. Germline V gives CDR1 SGHVS, CDR2 FNYEAQ. The trim removed 5 bases at V and 4 bases at J, leaving 10 bases unmatched. CDR3 protein: CASSPRLAPYYEQYF. The CDR3 bases are TGTGCCAGCAGCCCCAGACTAGCGCCATATTACGAGCAGTACTTC.

This clone was seen more than once but under ten times. The V call is TRBV2, the J call TRBJ2-7; the D is unclear. CDR3 length: 14 residues. Germline CDR1 and CDR2: SNHLY and FYNNEI. Trimming took 7 bases from V and 2 from J, leaving 15 bases between them. The CDR3 DNA sequence: TGTGCCAGCAACCCTAATGGGATCCCCTACGAGCAGTACTTC. Protein sequence: CASNPNGIPYEQYF. Variable domain in full (rest from reference TRBV2 and TRBJ2-7): EPEVTQTPSHQVTQMGQEVILRCVPISNHLYFYWYRQILGQKVEFLVSFYNNEISEKSEIFDDQFSVERPDGSNFTLKIRSTKLEDSAMYFCASNPNGIPYEQYFGPGTRLTVT.

The CDR3 region is CASSLASGGNQPQHF. CDR3 bases: TGCGCCAGCAGCTTGGCATCTGGAGGCAATCAGCCCCAGCATTTT. The J gene is TRBJ1-5, the V gene TRBV5-1; D gene ambiguous. Trimming removed 0 bases at V and 2 bases at J, with 9 bases between. The CDR3 sequence is 15 residues long. Germline V gene data show CDR1 as SGHRS and CDR2 as YFSETQ.

This chain connects TRBV6-6 to TRBJ2-3; 8 positions match TRBD2. V was pared by 0 bases and J by 4 bases, with 6 bases of the junction left unmatched. Germline V gene lookup returns CDR1 MNHNY and CDR2 SVGAGI (reference sequence). The CDR3 sequence is 16 residues long. The CDR3 coding sequence is TGTGCCAGCAGTTACTCTCTGGCGGGAGGCGCAGATACGCAGTATTTT. Its protein is CASSYSLAGGADTQYF.

This clone is a singleton in its sample. The chain carries TRBV5-6 and TRBJ2-5; D unresolved. V was trimmed by 0 bases and J by 3 bases, leaving 12 bases between them. Germline-derived CDR1 and CDR2 are SGHDT and YYEEEE. The CDR3 covers 15 residues. The CDR3 sequence is CASSLGPTAKETQYF. CDR3 DNA sequence: TGTGCCAGCAGCTTGGGCCCAACGGCGAAAGAGACCCAGTACTTC. The complete variable domain, with remaining parts taken from reference TRBV5-6 and TRBJ2-5, reads DAGVTQSPTHLIKTRGQQVTLRCSPKSGHDTVSWYQQALGQGPQFIFQYYEEEERQRGNFPDRFSGHQFPNYSSELNVNALLLGDSALYLCASSLGPTAKETQYFGPGTRLLVL.

The chain employs TRBV27 and TRBJ2-5; weak D call: TRBD2 (5 bases). The CDR3 is 13 residues long. V lost 5 bases to trimming and J lost 0 bases, with 7 bases between them. Per the germline V gene, CDR1 is MNHEY and CDR2 is SMNVEV (reference sequence). CDR3 amino acids: CASSLDYQETQYF. As DNA, the CDR3 is TGTGCCAGCAGTCTGGACTACCAAGAGACCCAGTACTTC.

This clone was counted at least ten times. This chain joins TRBV28 and TRBJ2-2, with D perhaps matching TRBD1 (6 bases). Deletions cut 6 bases from V and 5 bases from J, with 13 bases between. Germline values: CDR1 MDHEN, CDR2 SYDVKM. The CDR3 extends over 14 amino acids. The CDR3 nucleotides read TGTGCCAGCAGAGCGGCAGGGGATACCGGGGAGCTGTTTTTT. This gives the protein CASRAAGDTGELFF.

The rearrangement uses TRBV27 and TRBJ2-1, with 11 bases lining up with TRBD2. This CDR3 contains 15 residues. Germline CDR1 and CDR2: MNHEY and SMNVEV (reference sequence). V shed 4 bases and J 6 bases; nucleotides not matched to a gene: 5. The CDR3 DNA is TGTGCCAGCAGTTCTGGGACTAGCGGAACCAATGAGCAGTTCTTC. Protein: CASSSGTSGTNEQFF.

The count of this clone is one. The rearrangement uses TRBV19 and TRBJ2-3; TRBD2 matches at 10 bases. Germline V gene data show CDR1 as LNHDA and CDR2 as SQIVND (reference sequence). The CDR3 contains 15 residues. The junction had 6 bases not matched to a gene; V was cut back by 5 bases and J by 4 bases. The CDR3 DNA is TGTGCCAGTAGTTTCCTAGCGGGAGCCCCAGATACGCAGTATTTT. Its translation: CASSFLAGAPDTQYF.

The rearrangement uses TRBV7-5 and TRBJ2-7; TRBD1 reflects the table's D call only, with no check against the DNA. TRBV7-5 is listed as a pseudogene. The CDR3 extends over 14 amino acids. CDR3 residues: CASRVQGDSYEQYF. The CDR3 DNA reads TGTGCCAGCAGAGTACAGGGAGACAGCTACGAGCAGTACTTC.

The gene calls are TRBV2 and TRBJ2-7; 7 bases fit TRBD2. The germline V gene has CDR1 SNHLY and CDR2 FYNNEI. The CDR3 is 14 amino acids. V dropped 6 bases and J dropped 4; count of bases not matched to a gene: 9. CDR3: CASSPREGLYEQYF. In nucleotides, the CDR3 is TGTGCCAGCAGCCCCAGGGAGGGTTTGTACGAGCAGTACTTC. The complete variable domain, with remaining parts taken from reference TRBV2 and TRBJ2-7, reads EPEVTQTPSHQVTQMGQEVILRCVPISNHLYFYWYRQILGQKVEFLVSFYNNEISEKSEIFDDQFSVERPDGSNFTLKIRSTKLEDSAMYFCASSPREGLYEQYFGPGTRLTVT.